This paragraph covers one TCR beta chain sequence. The source of the sample is a study of technical replicates of blood from several donors. The length of the CDR3 is 11 residues. Germline V CDR1 and CDR2: SGHDT, YYEEEE. The V end lost 1 base, the J end lost 5 bases, and 3 bases lay between the germline ends. Profiled with immunoSEQ multiplex PCR; TCRdb holds only in-frame clones, not every one. The sample yields roughly 61,000 clones, 97% seen once. This rearrangement joins TRBV5-6 to TRBJ2-5; D is ambiguous. The clonotype comes from a human donor in good health. The sequenced sample was T cells isolated from PBMCs. The CDR3 sequence: CASSLLETQYF. CDR3 sequence (DNA): TGTGCCAGCAGCTTGCTCGAGACCCAGTACTTC.